Listed below are T cell receptor beta chains from one sample, sequenced in a study of memory CD4+ T cells and cytomegalovirus serostatus. Repertoires were generated with immunoSEQ multiplex PCR, while TCRdb's copy carries only in-frame clones and drops some. The sample has around 61,000 clones; 82% are singletons. The sample was memory CD4+ T cells from blood. The receptors come from an adult in good health and CMV-seronegative. CDR3s include the opening cysteine and the closing phenylalanine or tryptophan. The order of the fields is J gene, V gene, D gene, clone size, CDR3 protein, CDR3 DNA. The D gene is left open where the match is weak. The size of a clone is reported for some rows only, either as once, few or many, or as a class for expanded clones.

j_gene: TRBJ1-2
v_gene: TRBV6-5
d_gene: .
abundance: .
CDR3aa: CASSYKGIGYTF
CDR3nt: TGTGCCAGCAGTTACAAAGGGATTGGCTACACCTTC

j_gene: TRBJ1-2
v_gene: TRBV19
d_gene: .
abundance: .
CDR3aa: CASSIGRQAGYTF
CDR3nt: TGTGCCAGTAGTATCGGACGGCAAGCGGGCTACACCTTC

j_gene: TRBJ1-1
v_gene: TRBV27
d_gene: .
abundance: .
CDR3aa: CASSPSGRASLNTEAFF
CDR3nt: TGTGCCAGCAGTCCAAGCGGTCGGGCATCCTTGAACACTGAAGCTTTCTTT

j_gene: TRBJ1-6
v_gene: TRBV4-2
d_gene: .
abundance: .
CDR3aa: CASSEYRVDSPLHF
CDR3nt: TGTGCCAGCAGCGAATACAGGGTAGATTCACCCCTCCACTTT

j_gene: TRBJ2-1
v_gene: TRBV5-6
d_gene: .
abundance: .
CDR3aa: CASSLVTVPYNEQFF
CDR3nt: TGTGCCAGCAGCTTGGTTACAGTGCCCTACAATGAGCAGTTCTTC

j_gene: TRBJ1-2
v_gene: TRBV7-2
d_gene: .
abundance: .
CDR3aa: CASSRDRGGNYGYTF
CDR3nt: TGTGCCAGCAGCCGAGATCGGGGGGGGAACTATGGCTACACCTTC

j_gene: TRBJ2-7
v_gene: TRBV7-3
d_gene: TRBD2
abundance: .
CDR3aa: CASSPRRGGEQYF
CDR3nt: TGTGCCAGCAGCCCACGCCGGGGGGGGGAGCAGTACTTC

j_gene: TRBJ2-5
v_gene: TRBV9
d_gene: TRBD1
abundance: .
CDR3aa: CASSSRQGLMETQYF
CDR3nt: TGTGCCAGCAGCTCTAGACAGGGTTTAATGGAGACCCAGTACTTC

j_gene: TRBJ2-5
v_gene: TRBV5-4
d_gene: .
abundance: .
CDR3aa: CASSPALRTVQETQYF
CDR3nt: TGTGCCAGCAGCCCTGCGTTGAGGACAGTCCAAGAGACCCAGTACTTC

j_gene: TRBJ2-2
v_gene: TRBV7-7
d_gene: .
abundance: few
CDR3aa: CASSVSAGELFF
CDR3nt: TGTGCTAGCAGCGTGAGCGCCGGGGAGCTGTTTTTT

j_gene: TRBJ2-2
v_gene: TRBV27
d_gene: .
abundance: .
CDR3aa: CASSLRGPNTGELFF
CDR3nt: TGTGCCAGCAGTTTACGGGGCCCAAACACCGGGGAGCTGTTTTTT

j_gene: TRBJ1-3
v_gene: TRBV30
d_gene: .
abundance: .
CDR3aa: CAWQYSGNTIYF
CDR3nt: TGTGCCTGGCAATACTCTGGAAACACCATATATTTT

j_gene: TRBJ1-5
v_gene: TRBV28
d_gene: .
abundance: .
CDR3aa: CASSVQIFSNQPQHF
CDR3nt: TGTGCCAGCAGTGTTCAGATTTTTAGCAATCAGCCCCAGCATTTT

j_gene: TRBJ2-1
v_gene: TRBV28
d_gene: .
abundance: .
CDR3aa: CASSSPRPTAAEQFF
CDR3nt: TGTGCCAGCAGTTCCCCGAGACCTACAGCGGCTGAGCAGTTCTTC

j_gene: TRBJ1-4
v_gene: TRBV4-3
d_gene: TRBD1
abundance: few
CDR3aa: CASSQEGQGNEKLFF
CDR3nt: TGCGCCAGCAGCCAAGAGGGACAGGGGAATGAAAAACTGTTTTTT

j_gene: TRBJ2-3
v_gene: TRBV20-1
d_gene: .
abundance: .
CDR3aa: CSAVRTDTQYF
CDR3nt: TGCAGTGCTGTCCGCACAGATACGCAGTATTTT

j_gene: TRBJ2-5
v_gene: TRBV5-4
d_gene: TRBD2
abundance: once
CDR3aa: CASSRGDQETQYF
CDR3nt: TGTGCCAGCAGCCGGGGGGACCAAGAGACCCAGTACTTC

j_gene: TRBJ1-5
v_gene: TRBV5-8
d_gene: TRBD1
abundance: .
CDR3aa: CASRGQGDQPQHF
CDR3nt: TGTGCCAGCAGGGGACAGGGGGATCAGCCCCAGCATTTT

j_gene: TRBJ1-2
v_gene: TRBV27
d_gene: .
abundance: .
CDR3aa: CASSLAGNYGYTF
CDR3nt: TGTGCCAGCAGTTTAGCAGGGAACTATGGCTACACCTTC

j_gene: TRBJ2-3
v_gene: TRBV7-9
d_gene: TRBD2
abundance: .
CDR3aa: CASSSQRGRATDTQYF
CDR3nt: TGTGCCAGCAGCTCCCAGCGGGGGCGGGCCACAGATACGCAGTATTTT

j_gene: TRBJ1-6
v_gene: TRBV4-2
d_gene: TRBD1
abundance: .
CDR3aa: CASSQEGQGVSPLHF
CDR3nt: TGTGCCAGCAGCCAAGAGGGACAGGGGGTTTCACCCCTCCACTTT

j_gene: TRBJ2-3
v_gene: TRBV7-9
d_gene: TRBD2
abundance: .
CDR3aa: CASSPGASGITDTQYF
CDR3nt: TGTGCCAGCAGTCCCGGAGCTAGCGGGATCACAGATACGCAGTATTTT

j_gene: TRBJ2-1
v_gene: TRBV15
d_gene: .
abundance: .
CDR3aa: CATSVLTGNEQFF
CDR3nt: TGTGCCACCAGCGTCCTGACAGGCAATGAGCAGTTCTTC

j_gene: TRBJ2-7
v_gene: TRBV9
d_gene: .
abundance: .
CDR3aa: CASSPGILNEQYF
CDR3nt: TGTGCCAGCAGCCCCGGAATTCTGAACGAGCAGTACTTC

j_gene: TRBJ2-5
v_gene: TRBV7-8
d_gene: TRBD1
abundance: .
CDR3aa: CASSLDGGQGMVETQYF
CDR3nt: TGTGCCAGCAGCTTAGATGGGGGACAGGGGATGGTGGAGACCCAGTACTTC

j_gene: TRBJ2-3
v_gene: TRBV5-8
d_gene: TRBD2
abundance: few
CDR3aa: CASSGTGGPTDTQYF
CDR3nt: TGTGCCAGCAGCGGGACGGGGGGGCCCACAGATACGCAGTATTTT

j_gene: TRBJ1-1
v_gene: TRBV19
d_gene: .
abundance: .
CDR3aa: CASTLFRDTEQAFF
CDR3nt: TGTGCCAGTACCTTGTTTAGGGACACAGAACAAGCTTTCTTT

j_gene: TRBJ1-5
v_gene: TRBV28
d_gene: .
abundance: .
CDR3aa: CASSLRRAGNQPQHF
CDR3nt: TGTGCCAGCAGCCTCAGGAGGGCGGGCAATCAGCCCCAGCATTTT